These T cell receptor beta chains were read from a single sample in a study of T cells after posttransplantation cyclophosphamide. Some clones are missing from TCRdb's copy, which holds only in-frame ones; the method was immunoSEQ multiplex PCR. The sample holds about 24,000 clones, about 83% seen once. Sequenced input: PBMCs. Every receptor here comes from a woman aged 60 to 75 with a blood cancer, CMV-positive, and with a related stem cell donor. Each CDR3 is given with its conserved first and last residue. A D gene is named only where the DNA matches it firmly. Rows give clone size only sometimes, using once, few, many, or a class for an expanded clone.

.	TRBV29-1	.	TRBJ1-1	CSVGERRTEAFF	TGCAGCGTTGGTGAGCGGAGGACTGAAGCTTTCTTT
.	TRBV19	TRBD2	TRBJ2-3	CASSSTSGRSGTDTQYF	TGTGCCAGTAGCTCTACTAGCGGGAGGTCCGGCACAGATACGCAGTATTTT
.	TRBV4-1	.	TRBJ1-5	CASSQVTGKGSVAQHF	TGCGCCAGCAGCCAAGTTACAGGGAAGGGGTCCGTAGCCCAGCATTTT
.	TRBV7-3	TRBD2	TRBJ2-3	CASAQGAGLKDTQYF	TGTGCCAGCGCCCAAGGAGCGGGACTAAAAGATACGCAGTATTTT
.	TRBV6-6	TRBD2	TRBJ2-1	CASSKSSGSEQFF	TGTGCCAGCAGTAAATCCAGCGGGAGCGAGCAGTTCTTC
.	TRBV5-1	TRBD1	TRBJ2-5	CASSLWGQGAETQYF	TGCGCCAGCAGCTTGTGGGGACAGGGGGCCGAGACCCAGTACTTC
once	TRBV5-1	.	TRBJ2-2	CASSLGELGGELFF	TGCGCCAGCAGTTTAGGAGAGTTAGGCGGGGAGCTGTTTTTT
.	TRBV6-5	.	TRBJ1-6	CASSYLRDSPLHF	TGTGCCAGCAGTTACTTGCGGGATTCACCCCTCCACTTT
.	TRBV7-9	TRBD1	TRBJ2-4	CASSEQGAGNIQYF	TGTGCCAGCAGCGAACAGGGGGCGGGAAACATTCAGTACTTC
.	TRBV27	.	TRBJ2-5	CASSKGLGETQYF	TGTGCCAGCAGTAAGGGGCTAGGCGAGACCCAGTACTTC
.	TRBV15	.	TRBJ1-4	CATSRSGEKSEKLFF	TGTGCCACCAGTCGTTCAGGGGAGAAAAGTGAAAAACTGTTTTTT
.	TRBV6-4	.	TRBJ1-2	CASSDPLTRGGYTF	TGTGCCAGCAGTGACCCACTAACTCGGGGTGGCTACACCTTC
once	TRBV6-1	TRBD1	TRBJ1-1	CASKRQGIAEAFF	TGTGCCAGCAAAAGACAGGGAATAGCTGAAGCTTTCTTT
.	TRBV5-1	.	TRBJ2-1	CASSLTDGNNEQFF	TGCGCCAGCAGCTTGACGGACGGGAACAATGAGCAGTTCTTC
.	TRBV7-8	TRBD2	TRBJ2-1	CASSLTSGRIDEQFF	TGTGCCAGCAGCTTAACTAGCGGGAGGATCGATGAGCAGTTCTTC
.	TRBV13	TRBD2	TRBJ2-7	CASSAGLAGNYEQYF	TGTGCCAGCAGCGCGGGACTAGCGGGGAACTACGAGCAGTACTTC
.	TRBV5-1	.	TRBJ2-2	CASSPTRVPGELFF	TGCGCCAGCAGCCCGACCCGGGTGCCCGGGGAGCTGTTTTTT
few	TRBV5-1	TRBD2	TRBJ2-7	CASTQTSGSGSYEQYF	TGCGCCAGCACACAGACTAGCGGGTCGGGCTCCTACGAGCAGTACTTC
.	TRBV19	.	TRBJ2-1	CASSSSVLYNEQFF	TGTGCCAGTAGTAGTAGCGTTCTCTACAATGAGCAGTTCTTC
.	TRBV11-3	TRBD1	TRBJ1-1	CASSSRTGSNTEAFF	TGTGCCAGCAGCTCCAGGACAGGATCGAACACTGAAGCTTTCTTT
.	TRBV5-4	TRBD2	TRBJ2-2	CASSLLAGGNTGELFF	TGTGCCAGCAGCTTACTAGCGGGAGGAAACACCGGGGAGCTGTTTTTT
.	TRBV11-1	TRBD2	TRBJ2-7	CASSRTSGRPPSEQYF	TGTGCCAGCAGCCGAACTAGCGGGAGGCCCCCGAGCGAGCAGTACTTC
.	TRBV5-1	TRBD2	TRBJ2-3	CASSLAASGRAGTDTQYF	TGCGCCAGCAGCTTGGCCGCTAGCGGGAGGGCTGGTACAGATACGCAGTATTTT
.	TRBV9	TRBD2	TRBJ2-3	CASSSGLAGVVDTQYF	TGTGCCAGCAGCTCCGGACTAGCGGGAGTTGTAGATACGCAGTATTTT
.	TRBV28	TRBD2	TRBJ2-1	CASSPSVAGFFF	TGTGCCAGCAGTCCCTCAGTAGCGGGTTTCTTCTTC
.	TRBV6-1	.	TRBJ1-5	CASSDDGVGNQPQHF	TGTGCCAGCAGTGATGACGGGGTAGGCAATCAGCCCCAGCATTTT
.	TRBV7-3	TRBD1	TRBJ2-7	CASSSDRGRSVYF	TGTGCCAGCAGCTCCGACAGGGGGCGATCGGTGTACTTC
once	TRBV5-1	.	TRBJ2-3	CASSLVAGPGTDTQYF	TGCGCCAGCAGCTTGGTGGCGGGACCGGGCACAGATACGCAGTATTTT
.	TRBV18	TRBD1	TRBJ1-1	CASSPILAGGANTEAFF	TGTGCCAGCTCACCAATTTTGGCAGGGGGCGCGAACACTGAAGCTTTCTTT
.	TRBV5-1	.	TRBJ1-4	CASSLVAGANEKLFF	TGCGCCAGCAGCTTAGTTGCAGGGGCGAATGAAAAACTGTTTTTT
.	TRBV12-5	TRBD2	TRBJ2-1	CASAPLAGSYNEQFF	TGTGCTAGTGCCCCACTAGCGGGATCCTACAATGAGCAGTTCTTC
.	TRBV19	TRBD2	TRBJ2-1	CASSRAGDGFGEQFF	TGTGCCAGTAGTAGGGCGGGAGACGGTTTCGGGGAGCAGTTCTTC
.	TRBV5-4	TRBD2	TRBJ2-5	CASSLGTSGGQETQYF	TGTGCCAGCAGCCTCGGGACTAGCGGGGGGCAAGAGACCCAGTACTTC
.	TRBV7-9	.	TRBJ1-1	CASSLARNTEAFF	TGTGCCAGCAGCTTAGCTCGGAACACTGAAGCTTTCTTT
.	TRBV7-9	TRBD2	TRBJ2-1	CASSARTSGRYNEQFF	TGTGCCAGCAGCGCCCGTACTAGCGGGAGGTACAATGAGCAGTTCTTC
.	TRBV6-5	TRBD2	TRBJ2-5	CASSDGLARGTQYF	TGTGCCAGCAGTGATGGACTAGCCAGGGGGACCCAGTACTTC
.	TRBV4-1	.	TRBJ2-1	CASSQDRGGVFNEQFF	TGCGCCAGCAGCCAAGATAGAGGGGGAGTCTTCAATGAGCAGTTCTTC
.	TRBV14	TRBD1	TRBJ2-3	CASSLGQGRTDTQYF	TGTGCCAGCAGCCTCGGACAGGGGAGAACAGATACGCAGTATTTT
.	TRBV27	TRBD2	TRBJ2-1	CASSETSSNEQFF	TGTGCCAGCAGCGAGACTAGCAGCAATGAGCAGTTCTTC
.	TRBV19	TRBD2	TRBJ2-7	CASSISRAGGEQYF	TGTGCCAGTAGTATTTCTAGGGCCGGGGGGGAGCAGTACTTC
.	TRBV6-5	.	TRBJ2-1	CASELHNEQFF	TGTGCCAGCGAGCTACACAATGAGCAGTTCTTC
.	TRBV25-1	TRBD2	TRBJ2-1	CASSGTGAGGLGEQFF	TGTGCCAGCAGTGGAACAGGAGCGGGAGGACTAGGTGAGCAGTTCTTC
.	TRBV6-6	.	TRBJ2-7	CASSPEGTSQYF	TGTGCCAGCAGTCCAGAGGGGACAAGCCAGTACTTC
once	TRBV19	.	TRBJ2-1	CASSIFGAFQGEQFF	TGTGCCAGTAGTATATTTGGGGCGTTCCAGGGTGAGCAGTTCTTC
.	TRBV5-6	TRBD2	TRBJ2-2	CASSLRLSGNRYTGELFF	TGTGCCAGCAGCTTGAGGCTTAGCGGGAATCGATACACCGGGGAGCTGTTTTTT
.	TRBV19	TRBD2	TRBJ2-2	CASRSGTSGRTNTGELFF	TGTGCCAGCCGAAGTGGGACTAGCGGGCGAACGAACACCGGGGAGCTGTTTTTT
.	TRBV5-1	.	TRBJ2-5	CASSLRGIGETQYF	TGCGCCAGCAGCTTAAGGGGGATTGGGGAGACCCAGTACTTC
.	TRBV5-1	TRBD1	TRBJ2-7	CASSGPGTGTSQYF	TGCGCCAGCAGCGGGCCCGGGACAGGGACCAGTCAGTACTTC
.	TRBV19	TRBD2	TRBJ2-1	CASSSSGLAGNEQFF	TGTGCCAGTAGTTCCTCGGGACTAGCGGGTAATGAGCAGTTCTTC
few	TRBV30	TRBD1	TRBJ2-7	CAWDRAGSYEQYF	TGTGCCTGGGACAGGGCGGGCTCCTACGAGCAGTACTTC
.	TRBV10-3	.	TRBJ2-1	CAISDGATGNEQFF	TGTGCCATCAGTGACGGTGCTACGGGGAATGAGCAGTTCTTC
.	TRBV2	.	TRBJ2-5	CASSALGLDQETQYF	TGTGCCAGCAGTGCCTTGGGACTTGACCAAGAGACCCAGTACTTC
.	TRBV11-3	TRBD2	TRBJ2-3	CASSSGLSAGGTDTQYF	TGTGCCAGCAGCTCGGGACTATCTGCGGGAGGCACAGATACGCAGTATTTT
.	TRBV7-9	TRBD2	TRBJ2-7	CASSPPFRLAGGHEQYF	TGTGCCAGCAGCCCTCCCTTTAGACTAGCGGGAGGTCACGAGCAGTACTTC
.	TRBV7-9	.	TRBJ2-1	CASSFQREQFF	TGTGCCAGCAGCTTCCAGCGGGAGCAGTTCTTC
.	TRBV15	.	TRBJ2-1	CATSGRGGWNEQFF	TGTGCCACCAGCGGGCGGGGTGGGTGGAATGAGCAGTTCTTC
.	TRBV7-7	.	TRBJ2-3	CASSSRGGDTQYF	TGTGCTAGCAGCTCCAGGGGTGGCGATACGCAGTATTTT
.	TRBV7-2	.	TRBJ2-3	CASSLASGFTDTQYF	TGTGCCAGCAGCTTAGCGAGCGGATTCACAGATACGCAGTATTTT
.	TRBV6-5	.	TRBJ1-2	CASRTEHYGYTF	TGTGCCAGCAGGACAGAGCACTATGGCTACACCTTC
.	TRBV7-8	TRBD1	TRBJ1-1	CASSGRGQEMNTEAFF	TGTGCCAGCAGCGGAAGAGGACAGGAGATGAACACTGAAGCTTTCTTT